This TCR beta chain was documented in a study of control samples from healthy donors and cancer patients. Generated by immunoSEQ multiplex PCR, the TCRdb table keeps only in-frame clones and is missing some. The sample shows about 64,000 clones, approximately 92% of them seen only once. Trimming pared 3 bases from V and 0 bases from J, leaving 6 bases between. Per germline, CDR1 LGHDT and CDR2 YNNKEL (reference sequence). The CDR3 runs 14 residues. Sequencing input: PBMCs. The TCR was taken from a man between 35 and 55 years old with colorectal cancer. The chain combines TRBV3-1 (or the pseudogene TRBV3-2) with TRBJ1-3, with D hard to call. The CDR3 bases are TGTGCCAGCAGCCACTTCGGCTCTGGAAACACCATATATTTT. Translated: CASSHFGSGNTIYF.